This entry is about one T cell receptor beta chain. A read error is likely here: a far larger clone is one base away. The record originates from a study of shared clonotypes between healthy human individuals. The CDR3 extends over 15 amino acids. Germline CDR1 is SQVTM and CDR2 is ANQGSEA. Trimming cost V 5 bases and J 4 bases, with 20 bases left between them. Clones were sequenced by immunoSEQ multiplex PCR, and TCRdb holds only the in-frame ones, with some missing. The table includes about 490,000 clones, more than 65% detected once. The specimen was PBMCs. V and J are TRBV29-1 and TRBJ1-1, with D unclear. This clonotype was obtained from a woman in her thirties or forties in good health. Some clones in this sample may be carry-over from other donors' samples. The CDR3 is CSVNKEGIGITEAFF. In nucleotides, the CDR3 is TGCAGCGTTAATAAAGAAGGGATTGGGATCACTGAAGCTTTCTTT.